These T cell receptor beta chains were read from a single sample in a study of vaccination effects on CD4 cells after COVID-19. Generated by immunoSEQ multiplex PCR, the TCRdb table keeps only in-frame clones and is missing some. The sample has over 25,000 clones, 83% seen once. No antigen has been assigned to these receptors. The sample here was CD4+ T cells from PBMCs cultured with HCoV-NL63 spike peptides, taken after COVID-19 vaccination. These receptors were taken from a human donor who received a COVID-19 vaccine. Some clones in this sample may be carry-over from other donors' samples. Each CDR3 is given with its conserved first and last residue. Fields, in order: D gene, clone size, J gene, V gene, CDR3 protein, CDR3 DNA. The D gene is left open where the match is weak. The size field is filled for only some rows; it gives once, few, many or a size class.

TRBD2,NA,TRBJ2-1,TRBV5-1,CASSYPEGGGAYNEQFF,TGCGCCAGCAGCTATCCGGAGGGCGGGGGGGCATACAATGAGCAGTTCTTC
NA,NA,TRBJ1-1,TRBV6-2/TRBV6-3,CASSYSGKMNTEAFF,TGTGCCAGCAGTTACTCGGGGAAGATGAACACTGAAGCTTTCTTT
NA,NA,TRBJ2-3,TRBV12-5,CASGSPGGLSTDTQYF,TGTGCTAGTGGTTCCCCCGGAGGGCTTAGCACAGATACGCAGTATTTT
NA,NA,TRBJ1-2,TRBV4-2,CASSQEFDYGYTF,TGTGCCAGCAGCCAAGAGTTCGACTATGGCTACACCTTC
NA,NA,TRBJ2-3,TRBV24-1,CATSDPTPASTDTQYF,TGTGCCACCAGTGACCCGACACCTGCTAGCACAGATACGCAGTATTTT
NA,NA,TRBJ1-6,TRBV25-1,CASSDPGRPNSPLHF,TGTGCCAGCAGTGACCCGGGACGACCGAATTCACCCCTCCACTTT
NA,NA,TRBJ2-4,TRBV5-1,CASSLSTGAAKNIQYF,TGCGCCAGCAGCTTGTCTACGGGGGCAGCCAAAAACATTCAGTACTTC
NA,NA,TRBJ2-5,TRBV4-1,CASSLSSGLTQETQYF,TGCGCCAGCAGCCTTTCCTCGGGACTGACACAAGAGACCCAGTACTTC
NA,NA,TRBJ2-2,TRBV19,CASSPITGELFF,TGTGCCAGTAGCCCTATCACCGGGGAGCTGTTTTTT
NA,once,TRBJ2-6,TRBV14,CASSQRTMRSSGANVLTF,TGTGCCAGCAGCCAAAGGACAATGAGAAGCTCTGGGGCCAACGTCCTGACTTTC
TRBD1,NA,TRBJ2-3,TRBV5-5,CASSLWGTGGATDTQYF,TGTGCCAGCAGCTTGTGGGGGACAGGGGGCGCGACAGATACGCAGTATTTT
TRBD2,NA,TRBJ2-5,TRBV7-2,CASSLGSGGAVETQYF,TGTGCCAGCAGCTTAGGTAGCGGGGGGGCCGTAGAGACCCAGTACTTC
NA,NA,TRBJ2-2,TRBV19,CASSIFPGARGGELFF,TGTGCCAGTAGTATATTTCCAGGGGCGCGGGGCGGGGAGCTGTTTTTT
TRBD2,NA,TRBJ2-5,TRBV5-1,CASSLGLAGGQETQYF,TGCGCCAGCAGCTTGGGTCTAGCGGGGGGCCAAGAGACCCAGTACTTC
TRBD2,NA,TRBJ2-2,TRBV7-7,CASSPGLAGSGELFF,TGTGCCAGCAGCCCGGGACTAGCGGGGTCCGGGGAGCTGTTTTTT
TRBD1,NA,TRBJ1-1,TRBV24-1,CATRGQAPTGTEAFF,TGTGCCACCAGAGGACAGGCACCAACGGGTACTGAAGCTTTCTTT
NA,NA,TRBJ2-5,TRBV25-1,CASSEQSYLTRRETQYF,TGTGCCAGCAGTGAACAGTCTTACCTAACCCGCCGAGAGACCCAGTACTTC
TRBD1,NA,TRBJ1-1,TRBV5-1,CASSFGTGGGYTEAFF,TGCGCCAGCAGCTTCGGGACAGGGGGCGGGTACACTGAAGCTTTCTTT
NA,NA,TRBJ2-2,TRBV7-2,CASSLLGQSTGELFF,TGTGCCAGCAGCTTATTGGGGCAGAGCACCGGGGAGCTGTTTTTT
NA,NA,TRBJ2-5,TRBV7-3,CASSLGTSDQETQYF,TGTGCCAGCAGCTTAGGGACGAGCGACCAAGAGACCCAGTACTTC
TRBD2,NA,TRBJ2-3,TRBV7-9,CASSLEASGSTDTQYF,TGTGCCAGCAGCTTAGAGGCTAGCGGGAGCACAGATACGCAGTATTTT
NA,NA,TRBJ2-2,TRBV7-2,CASSDSGIGELFF,TGTGCCAGCAGCGACTCCGGGATCGGGGAGCTGTTTTTT
TRBD1,NA,TRBJ1-5,TRBV2,CASRMGQDNSNQPQHF,TGTGCCAGCAGGATGGGACAGGACAATAGCAATCAGCCCCAGCATTTT
TRBD1,NA,TRBJ1-2,TRBV4-1,CASSRKQGAEGYTF,TGCGCCAGCAGCAGGAAACAGGGGGCAGAAGGCTACACCTTC
NA,NA,TRBJ1-2,TRBV18,CASSPTGANYGYTF,TGTGCCAGCTCACCGACAGGTGCCAACTATGGCTACACCTTC
NA,NA,TRBJ2-3,TRBV3-1/TRBV3-2,CASSLYTDTQYF,TGTGCCAGCAGCCTATACACAGATACGCAGTATTTT
NA,NA,TRBJ1-6,TRBV19,CASSPDTNSPLHF,TGTGCCAGTAGTCCGGACACCAATTCACCCCTCCACTTT
NA,few,TRBJ2-3,TRBV6-2/TRBV6-3,CASSYGPDTQYF,TGTGCCAGCAGTTACGGCCCAGATACGCAGTATTTT
NA,NA,TRBJ1-6,TRBV27,CASRGGASYNSPLHF,TGTGCCAGCAGGGGGGGCGCATCATATAATTCACCCCTCCACTTT